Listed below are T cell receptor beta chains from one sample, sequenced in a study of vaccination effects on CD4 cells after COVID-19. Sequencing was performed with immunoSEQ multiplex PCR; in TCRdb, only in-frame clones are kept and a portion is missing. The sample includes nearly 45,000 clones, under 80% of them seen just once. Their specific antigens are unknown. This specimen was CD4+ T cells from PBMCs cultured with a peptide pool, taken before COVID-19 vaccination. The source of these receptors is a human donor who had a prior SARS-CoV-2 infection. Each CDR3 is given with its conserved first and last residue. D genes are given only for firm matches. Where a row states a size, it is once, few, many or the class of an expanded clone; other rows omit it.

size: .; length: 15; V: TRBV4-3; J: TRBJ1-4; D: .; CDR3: CASSQDTSTNEKLFF; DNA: TGCGCCAGCAGCCAAGACACCTCAACTAATGAAAAACTGTTTTTT
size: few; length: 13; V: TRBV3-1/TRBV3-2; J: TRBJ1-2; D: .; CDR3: CASSQGTVYGYTF; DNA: TGTGCCAGCAGCCAAGGGACCGTCTATGGCTACACCTTC
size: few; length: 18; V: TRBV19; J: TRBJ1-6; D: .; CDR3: CASSPLASQSSYNSPLHF; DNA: TGTGCCAGTAGTCCCCTTGCCAGCCAGAGCTCCTATAATTCACCCCTCCACTTT
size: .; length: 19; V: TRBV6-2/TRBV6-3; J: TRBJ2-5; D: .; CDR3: CASSWSPGTSPSYQETQYF; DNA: TGTGCCAGCAGTTGGAGTCCCGGGACAAGCCCATCGTACCAAGAGACCCAGTACTTC
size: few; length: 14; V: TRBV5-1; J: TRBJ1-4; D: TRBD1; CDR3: CASRSTGGDEKLFF; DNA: TGCGCCAGCAGATCGACAGGGGGCGATGAAAAACTGTTTTTT
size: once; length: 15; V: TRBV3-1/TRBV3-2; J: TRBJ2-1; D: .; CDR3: CASSHAGNSYNEQFF; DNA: TGTGCCAGCAGCCATGCGGGGAACTCCTACAATGAGCAGTTCTTC
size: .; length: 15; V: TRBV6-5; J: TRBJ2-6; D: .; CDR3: CASSYSSSGANVLTF; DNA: TGTGCCAGCAGTTACTCAAGCTCTGGGGCCAACGTCCTGACTTTC
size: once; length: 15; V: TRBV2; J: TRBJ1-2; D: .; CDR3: CASQQGGRVAGGYTF; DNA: TGTGCCAGCCAGCAGGGCGGCAGGGTAGCTGGAGGCTACACCTTC
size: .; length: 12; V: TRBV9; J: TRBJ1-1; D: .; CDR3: CASGTMNTEAFF; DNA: TGTGCCAGCGGGACTATGAACACTGAAGCTTTCTTT
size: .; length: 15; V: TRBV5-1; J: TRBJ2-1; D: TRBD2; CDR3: CASSYGLDLYNEQFF; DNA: TGCGCCAGCAGCTACGGACTAGACCTCTACAATGAGCAGTTCTTC
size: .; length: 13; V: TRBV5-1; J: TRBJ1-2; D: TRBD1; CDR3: CASSWDRVRGYTF; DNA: TGCGCCAGCAGCTGGGACAGGGTACGGGGCTACACCTTC
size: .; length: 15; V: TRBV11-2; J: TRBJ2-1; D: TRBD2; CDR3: CASSLQLAGVGEQFF; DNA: TGTGCCAGCAGCTTACAACTAGCGGGAGTGGGTGAGCAGTTCTTC
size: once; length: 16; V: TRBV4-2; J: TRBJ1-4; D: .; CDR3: CASSQRSQAINEKLFF; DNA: TGTGCCAGCAGCCAAAGGAGCCAAGCCATCAATGAAAAACTGTTTTTT
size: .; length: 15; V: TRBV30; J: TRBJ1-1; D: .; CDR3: CAWSRPTTSNTEAFF; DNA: TGTGCCTGGAGTCGGCCCACCACCTCGAACACTGAAGCTTTCTTT
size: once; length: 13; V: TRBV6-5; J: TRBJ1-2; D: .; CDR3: CASRFREGEGYTF; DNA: TGTGCCAGCAGATTCAGGGAGGGCGAAGGCTACACCTTC
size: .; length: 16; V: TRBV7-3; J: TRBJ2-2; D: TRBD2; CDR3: CASSSLAGGRTGELFF; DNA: TGTGCCAGCAGCTCGTTAGCGGGGGGGCGAACCGGGGAGCTGTTTTTT
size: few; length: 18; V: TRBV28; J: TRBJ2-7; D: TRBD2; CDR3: CASISTGLAGRSSYEQYF; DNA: TGTGCCAGCATCTCAACGGGACTAGCGGGCCGAAGCTCCTACGAGCAGTACTTC
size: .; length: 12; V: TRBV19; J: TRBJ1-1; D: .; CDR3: CASSFMNTEAFF; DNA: TGTGCCAGTAGTTTCATGAACACTGAAGCTTTCTTT
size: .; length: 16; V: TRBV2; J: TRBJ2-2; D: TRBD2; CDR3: CASSAQRGSNTGELFF; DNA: TGTGCCAGCAGTGCCCAGCGGGGTTCGAACACCGGGGAGCTGTTTTTT
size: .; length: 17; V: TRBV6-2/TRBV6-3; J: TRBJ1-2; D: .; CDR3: CASSYSTPGRLGYGYTF; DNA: TGTGCCAGCAGTTACTCGACCCCTGGACGGCTCGGCTATGGCTACACCTTC
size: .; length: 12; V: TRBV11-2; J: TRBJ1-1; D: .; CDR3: CASSLVSPRAFF; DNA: TGTGCCAGCAGCTTAGTCTCGCCTCGAGCTTTCTTT
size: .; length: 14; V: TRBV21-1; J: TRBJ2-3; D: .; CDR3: CASSKEGVRDTQYF; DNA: TGTGCCAGCAGCAAAGAGGGGGTGCGGGATACGCAGTATTTT
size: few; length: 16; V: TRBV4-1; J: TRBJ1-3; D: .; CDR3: CASSLSFTDSGNTIYF; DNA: TGCGCCAGCAGCCTCTCATTCACTGACTCTGGAAACACCATATATTTT
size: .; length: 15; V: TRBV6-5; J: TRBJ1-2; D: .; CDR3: CASSYSGNANYGYTF; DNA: TGTGCCAGCAGTTATTCCGGGAACGCTAACTATGGCTACACCTTC
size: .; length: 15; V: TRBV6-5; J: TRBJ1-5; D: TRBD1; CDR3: CASRPGQGISQPQHF; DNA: TGTGCCAGCAGACCGGGACAGGGGATCTCTCAGCCCCAGCATTTT
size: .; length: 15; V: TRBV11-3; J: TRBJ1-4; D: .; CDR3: CASSKNSFTNEKLFF; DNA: TGTGCCAGCAGCAAAAACTCATTCACTAATGAAAAACTGTTTTTT
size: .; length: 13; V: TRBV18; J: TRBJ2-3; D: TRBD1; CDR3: CASSTGAGDTQYF; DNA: TGTGCCAGCTCTACAGGGGCTGGAGATACGCAGTATTTT
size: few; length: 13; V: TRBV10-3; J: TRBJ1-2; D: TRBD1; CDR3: CAISTGQDYGYTF; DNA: TGTGCCATCAGTACCGGACAGGACTATGGCTACACCTTC
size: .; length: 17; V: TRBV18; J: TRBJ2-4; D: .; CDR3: CASSPNLGSYTKNIQYF; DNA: TGTGCCAGCTCACCAAATCTGGGCAGCTATACCAAAAACATTCAGTACTTC
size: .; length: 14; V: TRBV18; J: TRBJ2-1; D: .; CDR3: CASSPSVLSNEQFF; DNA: TGTGCCAGCTCACCAAGTGTCCTTTCAAATGAGCAGTTCTTC
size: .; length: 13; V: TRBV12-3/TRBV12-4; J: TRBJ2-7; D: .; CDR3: CASTITGLVIQYF; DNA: TGTGCCAGCACGATAACCGGCCTAGTTATCCAATACTTC
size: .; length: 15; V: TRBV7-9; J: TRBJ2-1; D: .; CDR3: CASSFWGSPYNEQFF; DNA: TGTGCCAGCAGCTTTTGGGGGAGCCCCTACAATGAGCAGTTCTTC
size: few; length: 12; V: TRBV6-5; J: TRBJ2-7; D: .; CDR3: CATQSGLTGSYF; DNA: TGTGCCACCCAGAGCGGGCTAACGGGGTCGTACTTC
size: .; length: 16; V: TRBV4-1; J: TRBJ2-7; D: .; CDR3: CASSQDLGGGTYEQYF; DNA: TGCGCCAGCAGCCAAGATCTGGGGGGAGGAACCTACGAGCAGTACTTC
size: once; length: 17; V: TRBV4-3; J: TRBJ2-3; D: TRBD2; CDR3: CASSQGQREGGTDTQYF; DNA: TGCGCCAGCAGCCAAGGACAGCGGGAGGGGGGCACAGATACGCAGTATTTT
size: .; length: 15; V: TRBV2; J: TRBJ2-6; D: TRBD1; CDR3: CASRTGASGANVLTF; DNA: TGTGCCAGTAGAACAGGGGCCTCTGGGGCCAACGTCCTGACTTTC
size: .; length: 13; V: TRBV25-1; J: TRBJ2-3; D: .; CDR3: CASSDVNGYTQYF; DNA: TGTGCCAGCAGTGACGTTAACGGGTATACGCAGTATTTT
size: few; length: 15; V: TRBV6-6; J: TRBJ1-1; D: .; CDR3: CASSYPGGGNTEAFF; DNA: TGTGCCAGCAGTTACCCCGGCGGGGGAAACACTGAAGCTTTCTTT
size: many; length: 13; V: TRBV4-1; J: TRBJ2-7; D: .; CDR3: CASSQDQGMVQYF; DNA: TGCGCCAGCAGCCAAGATCAGGGAATGGTGCAGTACTTC
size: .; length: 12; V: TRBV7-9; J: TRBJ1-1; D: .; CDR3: CASSPTNTEAFF; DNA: TGTGCCAGCAGCCCCACGAACACTGAAGCTTTCTTT
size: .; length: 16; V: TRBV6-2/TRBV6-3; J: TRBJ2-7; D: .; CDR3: CASSWFRKGPYVEQYF; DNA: TGTGCCAGCAGTTGGTTTAGGAAGGGGCCCTATGTCGAGCAGTACTTC
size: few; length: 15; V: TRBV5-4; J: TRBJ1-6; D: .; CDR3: CASSRGRDYNSPLHF; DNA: TGTGCCAGCAGCCGAGGACGGGACTATAATTCACCCCTCCACTTT
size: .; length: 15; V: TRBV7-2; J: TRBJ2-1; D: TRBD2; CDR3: CASSLNVGSGVLGFF; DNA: TGTGCCAGCAGCTTAAATGTCGGTAGCGGGGTATTAGGGTTCTTC
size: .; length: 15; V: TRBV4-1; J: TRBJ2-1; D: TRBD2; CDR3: CASSRLGLASYEQFF; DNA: TGCGCCAGCAGCCGACTCGGACTAGCTAGCTATGAGCAGTTCTTC
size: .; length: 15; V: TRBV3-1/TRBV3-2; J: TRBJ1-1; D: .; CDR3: CASSQPQGLGTEAFF; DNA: TGTGCCAGCAGCCAGCCACAGGGTCTCGGGACTGAAGCTTTCTTT
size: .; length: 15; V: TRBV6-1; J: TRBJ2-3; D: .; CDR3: CASSEWDLVGDTQYF; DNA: TGTGCCAGCAGTGAATGGGACTTAGTAGGAGATACGCAGTATTTT
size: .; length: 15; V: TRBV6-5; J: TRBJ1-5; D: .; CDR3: CASRKTPGSGQPQHF; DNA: TGTGCCAGCAGAAAAACCCCAGGGTCGGGTCAGCCCCAGCATTTT
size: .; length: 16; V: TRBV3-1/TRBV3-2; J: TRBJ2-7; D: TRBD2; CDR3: CASSLRTSGVFGEQYF; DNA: TGTGCCAGCAGCCTTCGGACTAGCGGGGTTTTTGGGGAGCAGTACTTC
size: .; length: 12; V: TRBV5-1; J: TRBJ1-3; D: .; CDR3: CASSFTGDTIYF; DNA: TGCGCCAGCAGCTTCACCGGGGACACCATATATTTT
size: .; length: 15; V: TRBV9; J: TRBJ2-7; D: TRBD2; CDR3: CASSTYSGRAEEQYF; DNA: TGTGCCAGCAGCACCTATAGCGGGAGGGCCGAAGAGCAGTACTTC
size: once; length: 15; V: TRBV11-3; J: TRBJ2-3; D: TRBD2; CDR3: CASSKAAGATDTQYF; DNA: TGTGCCAGCAGCAAAGCGGCGGGAGCCACAGATACGCAGTATTTT
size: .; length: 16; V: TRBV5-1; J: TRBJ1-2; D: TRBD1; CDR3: CASSPEIPQGARGYTF; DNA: TGCGCCAGCAGCCCGGAAATACCCCAGGGGGCGCGGGGCTACACCTTC
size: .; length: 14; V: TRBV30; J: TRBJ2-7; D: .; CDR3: CAWSVGAATYEQYF; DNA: TGTGCCTGGAGTGTGGGGGCGGCCACCTACGAGCAGTACTTC
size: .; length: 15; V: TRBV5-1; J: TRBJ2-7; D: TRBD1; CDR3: CASSLGDRVSYEQYF; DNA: TGCGCCAGCAGCTTGGGGGACAGGGTCTCCTACGAGCAGTACTTC
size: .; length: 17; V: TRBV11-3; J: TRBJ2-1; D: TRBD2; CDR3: CASSPRAFSGINNEQFF; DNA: TGTGCCAGCAGCCCAAGGGCCTTTAGCGGGATAAACAATGAGCAGTTCTTC
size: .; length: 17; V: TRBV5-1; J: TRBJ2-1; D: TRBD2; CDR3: CASSPRYLAGGGNEQFF; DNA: TGCGCCAGCAGCCCGCGCTATCTAGCGGGAGGGGGCAATGAGCAGTTCTTC
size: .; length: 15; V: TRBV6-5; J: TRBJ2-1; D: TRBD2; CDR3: CASSLLAGGPGEQFF; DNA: TGTGCCAGCAGTCTACTAGCGGGGGGGCCTGGGGAGCAGTTCTTC
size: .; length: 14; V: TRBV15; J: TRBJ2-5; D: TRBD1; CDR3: CATAVGQEKETQYF; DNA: TGTGCCACCGCTGTGGGACAGGAAAAAGAGACCCAGTACTTC